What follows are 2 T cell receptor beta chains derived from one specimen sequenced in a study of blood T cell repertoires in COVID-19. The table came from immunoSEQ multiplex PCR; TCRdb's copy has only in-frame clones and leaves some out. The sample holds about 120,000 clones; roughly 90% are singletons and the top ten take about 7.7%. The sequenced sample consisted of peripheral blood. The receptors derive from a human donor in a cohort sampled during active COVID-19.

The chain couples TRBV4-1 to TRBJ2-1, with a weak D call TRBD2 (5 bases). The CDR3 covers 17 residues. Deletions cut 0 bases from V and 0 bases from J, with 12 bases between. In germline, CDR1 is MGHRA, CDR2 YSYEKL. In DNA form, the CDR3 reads TGCGCCAGCAGCCAAGATATAACAACTAGCTCCTACAATGAGCAGTTCTTC. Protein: CASSQDITTSSYNEQFF.

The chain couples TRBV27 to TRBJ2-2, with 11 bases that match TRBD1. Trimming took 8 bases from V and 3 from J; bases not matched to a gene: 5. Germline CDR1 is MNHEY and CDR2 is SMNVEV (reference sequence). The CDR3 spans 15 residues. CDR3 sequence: CASSRTGGDTGELFF. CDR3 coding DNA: TGTGCCAGCTCCCGGACAGGGGGCGACACCGGGGAGCTGTTTTTT.